The 9 T cell receptor beta chains reported below all come from one sample, sequenced in a study of T cell repertoires in cytomegalovirus infection. Using its own MiXCR run on the reads, TCRdb lists one record per CDR3 protein. The table includes hundreds of thousands of distinct CDR3 sequences, about 9.2% detected once. Specimen: PBMCs. These receptors were collected from a human donor in good health (CMV status not recorded). Some clones in this sample may be carry-over from other donors' samples.

Many counts were recorded for this clonotype. This chain joins TRBV6-1 and TRBJ1-5; maybe TRBD1 (5 bases). Looked up from germline, CDR1 is MNHNS and CDR2 is SASEGT. Deletions cut 6 bases from V and 1 base from J, with 7 bases between. The CDR3 has 13 amino acids. The CDR3, as DNA: TGTGCCAGCAGAAGGGGAAGCAATCAGCCCCAGCATTTT. Protein sequence: CASRRGSNQPQHF.

This clonotype was seen a few times. The gene calls are TRBV20-1 and TRBJ1-4, with D possibly matching TRBD1 (6 bases). CDR1 DFQATT and CDR2 SNEGSKA come from the germline V gene (reference sequence). V lost 6 bases to trimming and J lost 8 bases, with 16 bases between them. The CDR3 extends over 13 amino acids. In DNA form, the CDR3 reads TGCAGTGCAGAAGGGGGGGCAAGAGAAAAACTGTTTTTT. It is translated as CSAEGGAREKLFF.

This clonotype was observed at least ten times. The V gene is TRBV12-3 or TRBV12-4, the J gene TRBJ2-1; TRBD2 matches at 7 bases. After removal of 3 bases from V and 7 bases from J, the junction contained 6 bases not matched to a gene. The CDR3 spans 14 residues. This CDR3 reads CASSFGRRGNEQFF. CDR3 in DNA: TGTGCCAGCAGTTTTGGTCGGCGGGGGAATGAGCAGTTCTTC.

This clonotype came up many times. This chain links TRBV20-1 with TRBJ1-5; D is undetermined. Deletions cut 1 base from V and 0 bases from J, with 10 bases between. CDR1 is DFQATT, CDR2 SNEGSKA, per germline (reference sequence). This CDR3 region has 15 residues. CDR3 protein: CSARVFPASNQPQHF. Written as DNA, the CDR3 is TGCAGTGCTAGAGTCTTTCCCGCTAGCAATCAGCCCCAGCATTTT.

The chain couples TRBV19 to TRBJ2-2; no reliable D call. Trimming took off 4 bases at V and 0 bases at J, with 3 bases between the two ends. The length of the CDR3 is 13 residues. Germline V gene lookup returns CDR1 LNHDA and CDR2 SQIVND (reference sequence). The DNA for the CDR3 is TGTGCCAGTAGTAACCCGAACACCGGGGAGCTGTTTTTT. This sequence encodes CASSNPNTGELFF.

Ten or more counts support this clonotype. V is TRBV7-9 and J is TRBJ2-1, with D possibly being TRBD2 (5 bases). With 1 base removed from V and 8 bases from J, the gap between germline ends came to 24 bases. CDR1 and CDR2 from the germline V gene are SEHNR and FQNEAQ (reference sequence). This CDR3 comprises 18 residues. DNA of the CDR3: TGTGCCAGCAGCTTAGGGGCCATCAGAGGGCGGAACGTGGATGAGCAGTTCTTC. It is translated as CASSLGAIRGRNVDEQFF. Drawing the rest from reference TRBV7-9 and TRBJ2-1, the complete variable domain is DTGVSQNPRHKITKRGQNVTFRCDPISEHNRLYWYRQTLGQGPEFLTYFQNEAQLEKSRLLSDRFSAERPKGSFSTLEIQRTEQGDSAMYLCASSLGAIRGRNVDEQFFGPGTRLTVL.

This clonotype was seen at least ten times. The chain joins TRBV7-9 to TRBJ2-2; D is possibly TRBD2 (6 bases). The germline gives CDR1 SEHNR, CDR2 FQNEAQ (reference sequence). V was clipped by 4 bases and J by 0 bases, with 15 bases between them. The CDR3 is 17 residues long. The CDR3 here is CASSSPGGDANTGELFF. The CDR3 DNA reads as TGTGCCAGCAGCTCGCCCGGGGGAGATGCGAACACCGGGGAGCTGTTTTTT. Supplemented by reference TRBV7-9 and TRBJ2-2, the full variable domain reads DTGVSQNPRHKITKRGQNVTFRCDPISEHNRLYWYRQTLGQGPEFLTYFQNEAQLEKSRLLSDRFSAERPKGSFSTLEIQRTEQGDSAMYLCASSSPGGDANTGELFFGEGSRLTVL.

This clonotype was observed at least ten times. The J gene is TRBJ2-5, the V gene TRBV11-2; no definite D call. CDR3 length: 11 amino acids. The germline V gene has CDR1 SGHAT and CDR2 FQNNGV. The germline V and J ends were trimmed by 7 bases and 5 bases, with 8 bases remaining between them. Written as DNA, the CDR3 is TGTGCCAGCAACGGTTTTGAGACCCAGTACTTC. This translates into CASNGFETQYF.

At least ten counts were recorded for this clonotype. The rearrangement joins TRBV2 to TRBJ2-3; 7 bases fit TRBD2. The CDR3 length is 14 residues. Germline-derived CDR1 and CDR2 are SNHLY and FYNNEI. Trimming took 2 bases from V and 5 from J; bases not matched to a gene: 4. The chain's CDR3 is CASSEKRGGDTQYF. DNA of the CDR3: TGTGCCAGCAGTGAAAAGCGGGGAGGAGATACGCAGTATTTT.